The T cell receptor beta chain under discussion was sequenced for a study of Ad26.COV2.S vaccination and SARS-CoV-2 variants. About the study: A COV1001 Ad26.COV2.S trial-arm participant provided the sample.

Treatment defined: about 20 received Ad26.COV2.S at low or high dose, single or two shots; roughly 5 received placebo; per-sample allocation not given. Sample collection was performed on day 63 after the first vaccine or placebo injection. Some clones are missing from TCRdb's copy, which holds only in-frame ones; the method was immunoSEQ multiplex PCR. Of hundreds of thousands of clones in the sample, roughly 89% were seen once. The CDR3 loop spans 14 amino acids. Germline CDR1 and CDR2: SGHNT and YYREEE (reference sequence). Trimming cost V 3 bases and J 1 base, with 11 bases left between them. This rearrangement joins TRBV5-4 to TRBJ2-7, with a tentative D call TRBD1 (6 bases). The TCR was taken from a person aged 18 to 59 who received the Ad26.COV2.S COVID-19 vaccine or a placebo. Specimen: peripheral blood, collected in a trial of Ad26.COV2.S vaccine versus placebo. The CDR3 is CASSWAGASYEQYF. CDR3 nucleotides: TGTGCCAGCAGCTGGGCAGGGGCTTCCTACGAGCAGTACTTC.